The 5 T cell receptor beta chains reported below all come from one sample, sequenced in a study of blood T cell repertoires in COVID-19. Here immunoSEQ multiplex PCR was the method, and the copy in TCRdb shows in-frame clones only, minus some. This sample has around 230,000 clones, with roughly 87% found just once. The sequencing input was PBMCs or T cells enriched from blood (not recorded which). The receptors come from a man aged 18 to 30 with acute COVID-19.

This clone was counted a single time. The chain joins TRBV7-2 to TRBJ2-2; the D gene is possibly TRBD1 (5 bases). From germline, CDR1 is SGHTA and CDR2 FQGNSA. V was trimmed by 3 bases and J by 6 bases, leaving 17 bases between them. The CDR3 covers 16 residues. This CDR3 reads CASSFLPDLRAGELFF. CDR3 bases: TGTGCCAGCAGCTTCCTTCCAGACCTCAGGGCCGGGGAGCTGTTTTTT.

This chain joins TRBV28 and TRBJ2-7; D is perhaps TRBD1 (5 bases). Between the trimmed V and J ends, which lost 5 bases and 2 bases, there was a span of 10 bases. Per germline, CDR1 MDHEN and CDR2 SYDVKM. This CDR3 region has 13 residues. The CDR3 sequence is CASSQDRPYEQYF. Written as DNA, the CDR3 is TGTGCCAGCAGTCAAGACAGACCCTACGAGCAGTACTTC.

The gene calls are TRBV30 and TRBJ2-2; D is unclear. CDR3 length: 13 residues. The germline V and J ends were trimmed by 2 bases and 5 bases, with 9 bases remaining between them. Germline values: CDR1 GTSNPN, CDR2 SVGIG (reference sequence). CDR3 bases: TGTGCCTGGAGTATAGGCGGAACCGGGGAGCTGTTTTTT. It codes for CAWSIGGTGELFF. The variable domain in full, with the rest retrieved from reference TRBV30 and TRBJ2-2, is SQTIHQWPATLVQPVGSPLSLECTVEGTSNPNLYWYRQAAGRGLQLLFYSVGIGQISSEVPQNLSASRPQDRQFILSSKKLLLSDSGFYLCAWSIGGTGELFFGEGSRLTVL.

The rearrangement uses TRBV28 and TRBJ2-2; D is perhaps TRBD1 (5 bases). V shed 7 bases and J shed 4 bases, with 13 bases lying between them. This CDR3 is built from 14 residues. Germline V gives CDR1 MDHEN, CDR2 SYDVKM. The CDR3 DNA follows: TGTGCCAGCATCCCGTCCAGGGCCACCGGGGAGCTGTTTTTT. Translation gives CASIPSRATGELFF.

This clone has just one count. The chain employs TRBV19 and TRBJ1-5; D gene uncertain. Trimming took off 2 bases at V and 0 bases at J, with 8 bases between the two ends. The CDR3 extends over 15 amino acids. From germline, CDR1 is LNHDA and CDR2 SQIVND (reference sequence). CDR3 residues: CASSINSYSNQPQHF. The CDR3 coding sequence is TGTGCCAGTAGTATAAACAGTTATAGCAATCAGCCCCAGCATTTT.